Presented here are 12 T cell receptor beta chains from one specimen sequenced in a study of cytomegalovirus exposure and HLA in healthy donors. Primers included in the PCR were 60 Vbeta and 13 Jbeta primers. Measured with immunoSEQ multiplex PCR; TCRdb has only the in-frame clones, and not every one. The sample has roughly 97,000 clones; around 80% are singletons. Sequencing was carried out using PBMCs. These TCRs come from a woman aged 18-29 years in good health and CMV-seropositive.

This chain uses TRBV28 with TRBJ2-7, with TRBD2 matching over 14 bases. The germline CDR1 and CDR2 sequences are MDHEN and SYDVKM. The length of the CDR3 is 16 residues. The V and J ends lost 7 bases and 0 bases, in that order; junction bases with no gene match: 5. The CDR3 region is CASKGTSGRSSYEQYF. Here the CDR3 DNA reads TGTGCCAGCAAAGGGACTAGCGGGAGAAGCTCCTACGAGCAGTACTTC. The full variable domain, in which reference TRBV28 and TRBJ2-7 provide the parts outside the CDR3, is DVKVTQSSRYLVKRTGEKVFLECVQDMDHENMFWYRQDPGLGLRLIYFSYDVKMKEKGDIPEGYSVSREKKERFSLILESASTNQTSMYLCASKGTSGRSSYEQYFGPGTRLTVT.

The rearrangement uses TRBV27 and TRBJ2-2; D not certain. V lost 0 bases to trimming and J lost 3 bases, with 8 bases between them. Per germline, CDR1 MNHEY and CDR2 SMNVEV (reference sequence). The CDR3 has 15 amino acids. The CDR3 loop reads CASSLSWQYTGELFF. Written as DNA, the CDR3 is TGTGCCAGCAGTTTATCCTGGCAGTACACCGGGGAGCTGTTTTTT.

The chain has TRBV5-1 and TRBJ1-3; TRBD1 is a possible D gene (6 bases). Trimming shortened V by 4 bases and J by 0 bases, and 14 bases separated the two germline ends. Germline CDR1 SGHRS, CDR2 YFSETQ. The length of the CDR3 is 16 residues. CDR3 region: CASSPDRHSSGNTIYF. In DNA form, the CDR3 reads TGCGCCAGCAGCCCCGACAGGCATAGCTCTGGAAACACCATATATTTT.

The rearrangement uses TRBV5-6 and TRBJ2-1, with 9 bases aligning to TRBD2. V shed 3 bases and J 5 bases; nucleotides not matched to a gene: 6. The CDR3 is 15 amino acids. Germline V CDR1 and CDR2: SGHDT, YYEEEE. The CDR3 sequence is CASSSLSGRNNEQFF. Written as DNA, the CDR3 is TGTGCCAGCAGCTCCCTTAGCGGGAGAAACAATGAGCAGTTCTTC.

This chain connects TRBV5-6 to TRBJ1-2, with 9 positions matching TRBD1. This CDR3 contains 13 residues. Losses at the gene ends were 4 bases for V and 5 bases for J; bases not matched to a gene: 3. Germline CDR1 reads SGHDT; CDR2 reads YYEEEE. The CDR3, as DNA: TGTGCCAGCAGCGGGACAGGGTTTTATGGCTACACCTTC. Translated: CASSGTGFYGYTF.

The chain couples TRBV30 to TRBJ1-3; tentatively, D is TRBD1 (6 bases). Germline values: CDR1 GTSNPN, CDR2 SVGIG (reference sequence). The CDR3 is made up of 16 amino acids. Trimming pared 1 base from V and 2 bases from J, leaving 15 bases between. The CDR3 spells CAWSGEGRGAGNTIYF. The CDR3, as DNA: TGTGCCTGGAGTGGGGAGGGCAGGGGCGCTGGAAACACCATATATTTT. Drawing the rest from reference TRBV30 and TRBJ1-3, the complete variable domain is SQTIHQWPATLVQPVGSPLSLECTVEGTSNPNLYWYRQAAGRGLQLLFYSVGIGQISSEVPQNLSASRPQDRQFILSSKKLLLSDSGFYLCAWSGEGRGAGNTIYFGEGSWLTVV.

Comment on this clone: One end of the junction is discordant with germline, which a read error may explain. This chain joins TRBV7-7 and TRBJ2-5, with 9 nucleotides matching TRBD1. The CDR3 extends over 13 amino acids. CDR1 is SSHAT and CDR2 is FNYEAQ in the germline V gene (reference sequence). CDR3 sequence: CASSPDRGETQYF. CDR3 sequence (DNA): TGTGCTAGCAGCCCGGACAGGGGCGAGACCCAGTACTTC.

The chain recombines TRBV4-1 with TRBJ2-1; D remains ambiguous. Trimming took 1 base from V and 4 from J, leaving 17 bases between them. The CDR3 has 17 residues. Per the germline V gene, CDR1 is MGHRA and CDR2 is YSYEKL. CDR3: CASSQVPASAIYNEQFF. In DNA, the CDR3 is TGCGCCAGCAGCCAAGTCCCCGCCAGCGCAATTTACAATGAGCAGTTCTTC.

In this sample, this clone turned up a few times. The CDR3 loop reads CASSEEGGGNTIYF. The CDR3 nucleotides read TGTGCCAGCAGTGAAGAGGGAGGTGGAAACACCATATATTTT. The gene calls are TRBV6-1 and TRBJ1-3; D is unresolved. V gave up 1 base and J gave up 3 bases, with 7 bases separating them. Germline CDR1 and CDR2: MNHNS and SASEGT. The CDR3 length is 14 residues.

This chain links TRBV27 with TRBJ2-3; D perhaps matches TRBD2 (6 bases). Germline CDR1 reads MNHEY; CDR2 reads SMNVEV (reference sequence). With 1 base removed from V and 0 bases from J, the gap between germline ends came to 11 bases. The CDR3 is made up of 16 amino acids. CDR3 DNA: TGTGCCAGCAGTTTATGGGCGGGGACTAGCACAGATACGCAGTATTTT. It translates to CASSLWAGTSTDTQYF.

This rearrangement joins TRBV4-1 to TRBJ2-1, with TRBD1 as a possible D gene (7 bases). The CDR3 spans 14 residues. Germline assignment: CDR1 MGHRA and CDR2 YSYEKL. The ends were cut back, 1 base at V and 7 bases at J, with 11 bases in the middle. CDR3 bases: TGCGCCAGCAGCCAAGGTGCAGGGGGGAATGAGCAGTTCTTC. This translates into CASSQGAGGNEQFF.

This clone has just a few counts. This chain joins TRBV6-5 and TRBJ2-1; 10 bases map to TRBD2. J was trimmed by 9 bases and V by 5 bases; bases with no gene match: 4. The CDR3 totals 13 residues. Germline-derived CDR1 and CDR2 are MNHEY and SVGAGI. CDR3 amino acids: CASSARLAGEQFF. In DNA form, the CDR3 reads TGTGCCAGCAGTGCGAGACTAGCGGGTGAGCAGTTCTTC.